This is a list of T cell receptor beta chains from one sample in a study of T cells in localized non-small cell lung cancer. The protocol was immunoSEQ multiplex PCR, while the TCRdb copy is restricted to in-frame clones and leaves out a portion. In the table there are about 64,000 clones, about four fifths of which are singletons. The source material was PBMCs, sampled before any cancer treatment. The receptor set was obtained from a man aged 40-75 years with stage II lung adenocarcinoma. Each CDR3 is given with its conserved first and last residue. D genes are given only for firm matches. Clone sizes are given selectively: once, few, many, or a class where the clone is expanded.

size	V	D	J	DNA	CDR3
NA	TRBV5-1	NA	TRBJ1-5	TGCGCCAGCAGCCCGGGAACAGGGAATCAGCCCCAGCATTTT	CASSPGTGNQPQHF
NA	TRBV7-9	NA	TRBJ1-2	TGTGCCAGCAGCTACCAGGACCAGGGGAGAGGCTACACCTTC	CASSYQDQGRGYTF
NA	TRBV18	NA	TRBJ2-1	TGTGCCAGCTCACCCCAGCCCGGGCGCTCCAATGAGCAGTTCTTC	CASSPQPGRSNEQFF
NA	TRBV29-1	NA	TRBJ2-4	TGCAGCGTTGAACGGCTTGGGCGGAACATTCAGTACTTC	CSVERLGRNIQYF
NA	TRBV18	NA	TRBJ1-1	TGTGCCAGCTCACTTACAGGTAACACTGAAGCTTTCTTT	CASSLTGNTEAFF
NA	TRBV5-1	NA	TRBJ1-1	TGCGCCAGCAGCACGGGACAGAACACTGAAGCTTTCTTT	CASSTGQNTEAFF
once	TRBV4-3	TRBD2	TRBJ2-5	TGCGCCAGCAGCCAGCGAGCGGGGACGAAAGGGGAGACCCAGTACTTC	CASSQRAGTKGETQYF
NA	TRBV5-8	NA	TRBJ2-2	TGTGCCAGCAGCTTGGGGACTGACACCGGGGAGCTGTTTTTT	CASSLGTDTGELFF
NA	TRBV11-2	TRBD1	TRBJ2-7	TGTGCCAGCAGCCAGACAGGGAGCTCCTACGAGCAGTACTTC	CASSQTGSSYEQYF
NA	TRBV19	NA	TRBJ2-7	TGTGCCAGTAGTACAGGCCGGGACGCCTACTACGAGCAGTACTTC	CASSTGRDAYYEQYF
NA	TRBV5-4	TRBD1	TRBJ1-2	TGTGCCAGCAGCCTCGGACAGGCCGGGCCCTATGGCTACACCTTC	CASSLGQAGPYGYTF
NA	TRBV25-1	NA	TRBJ2-1	TGTGCCAGCAGTGAAAACGTCAGGCGGACCACTGAGCAGTTCTTC	CASSENVRRTTEQFF
NA	TRBV14	TRBD2	TRBJ2-5	TGTGCCAGCAGCCATGCGGGGGTTGACCAAGAGACCCAGTACTTC	CASSHAGVDQETQYF
NA	TRBV7-9	NA	TRBJ2-1	TGTGCCAGCAGCTTAGCGGGCAGGGTAGACAATGAGCAGTTCTTC	CASSLAGRVDNEQFF
NA	TRBV30	NA	TRBJ1-2	TGTGCCTGGAAGGGGGGGAGCGGTTTAAAGGGCTTC	CAWKGGSGLKGF
few	TRBV21-1	NA	TRBJ1-1	TGTGCCAGCAGCAAAGAGGGGGTCCTGAACACTGAAGCTTTCTTT	CASSKEGVLNTEAFF
NA	TRBV7-9	NA	TRBJ1-2	TGTGCCAGCAGCTTTCCGGCGGAAGATGGCTACACCTTC	CASSFPAEDGYTF
NA	TRBV5-1	NA	TRBJ2-5	TGCGCCAGCAGCTCGACAGCAAAAGAGACCCAGTACTTC	CASSSTAKETQYF
few	TRBV9	TRBD1	TRBJ1-2	TGTGCCAGCAGCACCGGGACAGGGTCGAAAGGCTACACCTTC	CASSTGTGSKGYTF